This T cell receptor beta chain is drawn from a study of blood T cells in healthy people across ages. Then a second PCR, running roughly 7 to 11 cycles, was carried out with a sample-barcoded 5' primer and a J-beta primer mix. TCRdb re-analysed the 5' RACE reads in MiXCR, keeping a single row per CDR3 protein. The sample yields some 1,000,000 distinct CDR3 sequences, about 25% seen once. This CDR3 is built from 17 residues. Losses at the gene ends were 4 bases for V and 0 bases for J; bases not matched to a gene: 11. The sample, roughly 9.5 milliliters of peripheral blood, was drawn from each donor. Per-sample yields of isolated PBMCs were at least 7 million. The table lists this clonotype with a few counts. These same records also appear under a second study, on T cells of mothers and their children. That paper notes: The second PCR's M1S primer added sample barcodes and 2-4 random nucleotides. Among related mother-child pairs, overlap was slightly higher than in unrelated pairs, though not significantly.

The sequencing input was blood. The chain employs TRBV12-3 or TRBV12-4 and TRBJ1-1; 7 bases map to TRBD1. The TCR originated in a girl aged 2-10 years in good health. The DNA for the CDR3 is TGTGCCAGCAGTTCCCGTCCCGGGACAGCGTTGAACACTGAAGCTTTCTTT. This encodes CASSSRPGTALNTEAFF.